This T cell receptor (beta chain) was identified in a study of blood T cell repertoires in COVID-19 (TCRdb year 2020). In the study overall: Samples covering the acute and convalescent phases of COVID-19 were provided by collaborators in the United States, Italy and Spain. The material from the prospective study consisted of cDNA or gDNA derived from T cells, B-cell-depleted T cells, or PBMCs. Samples came from the ongoing ImmuneRACE study (first 160 participants) plus 1,254 subjects from 6 global collaborators. The dataset comprised deeply sampled blood TCRbeta repertoires from subjects exposed to, actively infected with, or recovered from COVID-19. A de-identified subject ID, COVID-19 status, age in years and sex were almost always included in the sample metadata. The repertoires were released in a freely available public database intended as a resource for research on the immune response to SARS-CoV-2. HLA class I and class II types, where available, came from metadata supplied by the sample provider rather than from assay-based typing.

Study-wide findings and limitations: How much clinical and demographic metadata was included differed by source and by participant, and the metadata was provided uncurated.

TCRbeta CDR3 regions were amplified from genomic DNA by means of the immunoSEQ Assay, a bias-controlled multiplex PCR. Per the original workflow: Within the assay, amplification of reference gene primers was used to estimate how many nucleated cells each sample contained. To quantify the absolute abundance of each unique TCRbeta CDR3 rearrangement, sequence reads were collapsed and filtered. For each sample, productive Simpson clonality was calculated by taking the square root of Simpson's diversity index across productive rearrangements. Drawn from immuneACCESS, this table holds only the in-frame rearrangements with V and J called that TCRdb kept. Clones are partly lost; checked studies trace under half to an unresolved V gene and leave the rest unexplained. The V and J calls and clone size are taken from that table; D and trimming were inferred from the DNA. In all, the sample holds around 36,000 clones, and 82% of those were seen once. Approximately 41% of the sample comes from the top ten.

Compared with germline, V lacks 1 base and J lacks 5 bases; bases without a gene match: 0. The germline V gene (reference sequence) supplies CDR1 LGHDT and CDR2 YNNKEL. The cysteine opens and the phenylalanine closes a CDR3 of 14 amino acids. Just CDR3 DNA is preserved here, 42 bases in frame from base 1. To note about this clone: The antigen this receptor binds is unknown. No much larger clone exists at a distance of one base, and base qualities are not known.

Each collaborating institution followed its own protocols to collect whole blood in K2EDTA tubes. Collaborator samples were shipped for TCRbeta analysis as frozen whole blood, isolated PBMCs, or DNA extracted from either sample type. The sequence came from an elderly man with active or convalescent COVID-19. The chain uses TRBV3-1 (or the pseudogene TRBV3-2) and TRBJ2-7; 12 middle bases align to TRBD2. Source material: peripheral blood. The CDR3 region has the sequence CASSQGLAGDEQYF. The sequence in DNA is TGTGCCAGCAGCCAAGGACTAGCGGGAGACGAGCAGTACTTC.